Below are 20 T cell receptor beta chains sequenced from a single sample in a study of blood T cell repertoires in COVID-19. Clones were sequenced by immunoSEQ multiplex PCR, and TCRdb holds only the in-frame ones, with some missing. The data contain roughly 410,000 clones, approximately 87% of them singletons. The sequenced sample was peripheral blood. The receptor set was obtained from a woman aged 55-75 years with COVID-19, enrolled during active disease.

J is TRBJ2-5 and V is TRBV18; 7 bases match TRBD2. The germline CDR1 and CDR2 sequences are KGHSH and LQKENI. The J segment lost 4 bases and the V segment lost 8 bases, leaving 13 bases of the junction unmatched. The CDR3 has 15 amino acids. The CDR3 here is CASLPGEGILETQYF. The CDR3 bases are TGTGCCAGCCTCCCCGGGGAGGGGATTCTAGAGACCCAGTACTTC.

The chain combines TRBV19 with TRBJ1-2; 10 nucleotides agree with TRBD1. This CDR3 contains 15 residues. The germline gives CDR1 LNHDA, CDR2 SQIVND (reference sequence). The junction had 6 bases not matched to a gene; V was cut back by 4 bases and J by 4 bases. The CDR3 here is CASSSLTGGFYGYTF. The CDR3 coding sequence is TGTGCCAGTAGTAGCCTGACAGGGGGCTTCTATGGCTACACCTTC.

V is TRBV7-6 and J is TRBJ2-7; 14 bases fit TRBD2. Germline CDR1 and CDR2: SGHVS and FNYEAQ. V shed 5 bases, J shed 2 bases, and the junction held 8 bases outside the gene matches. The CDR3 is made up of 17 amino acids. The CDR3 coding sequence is TGTGCCAGCAGCCCAACTCGGACTAGCGGGGGGACCTACGAGCAGTACTTC. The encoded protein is CASSPTRTSGGTYEQYF.

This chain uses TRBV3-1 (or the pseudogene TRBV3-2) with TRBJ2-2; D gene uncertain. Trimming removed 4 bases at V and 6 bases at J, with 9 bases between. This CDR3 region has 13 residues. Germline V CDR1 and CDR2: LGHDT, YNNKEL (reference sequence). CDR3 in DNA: TGTGCCAGCAGCCTGGTAGAAGCCGGGGAGCTGTTTTTT. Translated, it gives CASSLVEAGELFF.

CDR3: CASSQGLGRGRSPLHF. The DNA of the CDR3 is TGCGCCAGCAGCCAAGGCCTTGGCAGGGGCAGGTCACCCCTCCACTTT. The V gene is TRBV4-1, the J gene TRBJ1-6; tentative D call: TRBD1 (6 bases). The CDR3 runs to 16 residues. Trimming shortened V by 1 base and J by 10 bases, and 17 bases separated the two germline ends. Germline V gene data show CDR1 as MGHRA and CDR2 as YSYEKL.

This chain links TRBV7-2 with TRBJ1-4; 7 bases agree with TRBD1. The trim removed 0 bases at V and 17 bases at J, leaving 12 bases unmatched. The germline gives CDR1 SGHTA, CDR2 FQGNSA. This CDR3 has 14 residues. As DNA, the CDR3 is TGTGCCAGCAGCTTAGCCTCGGTGGGGACAGCCCGTTTTTTT. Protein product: CASSLASVGTARFF.

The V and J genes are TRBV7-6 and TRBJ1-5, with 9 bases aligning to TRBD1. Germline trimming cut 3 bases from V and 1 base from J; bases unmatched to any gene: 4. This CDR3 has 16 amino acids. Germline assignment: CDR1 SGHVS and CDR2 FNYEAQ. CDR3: CASSLGTGQSNQPQHF. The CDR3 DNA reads TGTGCCAGCAGCTTGGGGACAGGGCAAAGCAATCAGCCCCAGCATTTT.

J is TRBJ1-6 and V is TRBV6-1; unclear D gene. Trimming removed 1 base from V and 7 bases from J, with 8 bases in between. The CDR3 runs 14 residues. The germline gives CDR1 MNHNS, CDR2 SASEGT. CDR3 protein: CASSEGLLNSPLHF. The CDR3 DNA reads TGTGCCAGCAGTGAAGGGTTACTGAATTCACCCCTCCACTTT.

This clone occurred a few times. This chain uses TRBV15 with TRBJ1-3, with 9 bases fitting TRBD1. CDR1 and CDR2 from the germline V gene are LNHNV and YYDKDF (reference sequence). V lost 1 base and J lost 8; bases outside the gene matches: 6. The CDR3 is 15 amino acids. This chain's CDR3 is CATSRARQGVDTIYF. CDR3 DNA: TGTGCCACCAGCAGAGCACGACAGGGGGTCGACACCATATATTTT.

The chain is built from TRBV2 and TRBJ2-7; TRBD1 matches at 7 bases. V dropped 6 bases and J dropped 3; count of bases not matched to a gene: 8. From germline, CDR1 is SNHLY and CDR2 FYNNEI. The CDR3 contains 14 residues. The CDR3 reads CASRKTGLVYEQYF. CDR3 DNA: TGTGCCAGCAGGAAGACAGGGCTGGTCTACGAGCAGTACTTC.

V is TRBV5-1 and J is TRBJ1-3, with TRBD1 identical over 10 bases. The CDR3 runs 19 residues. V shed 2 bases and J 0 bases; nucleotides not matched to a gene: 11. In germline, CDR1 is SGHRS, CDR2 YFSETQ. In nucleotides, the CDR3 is TGCGCCAGCAGCTTTCCGGGACAGGGGTTACTCCCCTCTGGAAACACCATATATTTT. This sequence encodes CASSFPGQGLLPSGNTIYF.

The DNA of the CDR3 is TGTGCCAGCTCACTATTCCAGGGGATCAATCAGCCCCAGCATTTT. It translates to CASSLFQGINQPQHF. This chain uses TRBV18 with TRBJ1-5, with D perhaps TRBD1 (6 bases). Germline CDR1 reads KGHSH; CDR2 reads LQKENI. Trimming cost V 4 bases and J 3 bases, with 13 bases left between them. The CDR3 loop spans 15 amino acids.

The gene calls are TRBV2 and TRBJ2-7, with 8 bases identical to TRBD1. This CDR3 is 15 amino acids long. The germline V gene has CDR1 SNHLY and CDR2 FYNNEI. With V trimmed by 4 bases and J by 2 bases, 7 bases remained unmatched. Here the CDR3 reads CASSVGQGGPYEQYF. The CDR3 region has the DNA TGTGCCAGCAGTGTAGGACAGGGCGGACCCTACGAGCAGTACTTC.

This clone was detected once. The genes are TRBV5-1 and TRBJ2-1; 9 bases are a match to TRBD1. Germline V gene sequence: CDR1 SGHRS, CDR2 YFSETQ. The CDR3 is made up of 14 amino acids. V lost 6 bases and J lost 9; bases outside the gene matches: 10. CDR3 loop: CASTSGTGTGEQFF. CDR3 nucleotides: TGCGCCAGCACGTCGGGGACAGGGACGGGTGAGCAGTTCTTC.

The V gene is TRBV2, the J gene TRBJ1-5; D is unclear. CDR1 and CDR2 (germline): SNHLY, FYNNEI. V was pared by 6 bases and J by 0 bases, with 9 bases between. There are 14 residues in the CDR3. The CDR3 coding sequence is TGTGCCAGCAGCCACAGCAATAGCAATCAGCCCCAGCATTTT. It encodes CASSHSNSNQPQHF.

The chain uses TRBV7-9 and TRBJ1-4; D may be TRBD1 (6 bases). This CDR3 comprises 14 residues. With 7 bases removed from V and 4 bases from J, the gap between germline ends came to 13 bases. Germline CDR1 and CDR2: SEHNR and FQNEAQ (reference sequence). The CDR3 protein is CASTRTADNEKLFF. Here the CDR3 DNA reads TGTGCCAGCACCCGGACAGCAGATAATGAAAAACTGTTTTTT. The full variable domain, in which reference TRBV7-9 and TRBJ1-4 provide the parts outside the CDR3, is DTGVSQNPRHKITKRGQNVTFRCDPISEHNRLYWYRQTLGQGPEFLTYFQNEAQLEKSRLLSDRFSAERPKGSFSTLEIQRTEQGDSAMYLCASTRTADNEKLFFGSGTQLSVL.

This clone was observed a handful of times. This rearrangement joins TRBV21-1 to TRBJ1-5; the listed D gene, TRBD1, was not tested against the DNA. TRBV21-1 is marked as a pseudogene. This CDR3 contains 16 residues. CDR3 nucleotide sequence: TGTGCCAGCAGCAAATCGCACAGGAGAAGCAATCAGCCCCAGCATTTT. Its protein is CASSKSHRRSNQPQHF.

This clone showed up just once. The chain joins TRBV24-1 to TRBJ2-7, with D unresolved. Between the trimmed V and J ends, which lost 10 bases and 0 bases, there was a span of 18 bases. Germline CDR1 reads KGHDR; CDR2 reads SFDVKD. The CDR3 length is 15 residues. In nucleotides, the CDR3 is TGTGCCACTCCGACCATGACTTTAGCCTCCTACGAGCAGTACTTC. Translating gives CATPTMTLASYEQYF.

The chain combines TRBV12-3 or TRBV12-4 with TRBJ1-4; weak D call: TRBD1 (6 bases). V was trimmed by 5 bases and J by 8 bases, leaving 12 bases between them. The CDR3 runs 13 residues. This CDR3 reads CASSVQGKEKLFF. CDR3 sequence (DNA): TGTGCCAGCAGTGTACAGGGAAAGGAAAAACTGTTTTTT.

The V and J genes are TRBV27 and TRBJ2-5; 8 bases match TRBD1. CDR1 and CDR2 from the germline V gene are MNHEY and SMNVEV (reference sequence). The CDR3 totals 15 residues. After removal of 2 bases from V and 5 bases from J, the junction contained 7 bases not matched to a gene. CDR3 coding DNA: TGTGCCAGCAGTTTACGCAGGACAGGGAGGGAGACCCAGTACTTC. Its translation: CASSLRRTGRETQYF.